This T cell receptor beta chain was retrieved from a study of control samples from healthy donors and cancer patients (dated by TCRdb to 2019 to 2021). The CDR3 spans 15 residues, from the cysteine through the phenylalanine. Kept here is only the CDR3 DNA, which spans 45 bases and is read in frame from base 1. As encoded in the germline V gene, CDR1 is MNHEY while CDR2 is SVGAGI. Relative to germline, V is missing 0 bases and J is missing 9 bases, with 6 bases of the junction outside any gene match. Libraries were prepared through the immunoSEQ multiplex PCR assay. TCRdb's version of the immuneACCESS table is confined to in-frame rearrangements and falls short of the full clone set. An unresolved V gene accounts for under half of the shortfall where checked; the remainder is of unknown origin. The sample table lists about 61,000 clones, around 89% of them with a count of one. Around 6% of the sample is held by the ten biggest clonotypes.

As regards this clone: Which antigen it targets is not known. Nothing much larger sits one base from this clone, and base qualities are not available.

The specimen was PBMCs. This sequence uses TRBV6-5 and TRBJ2-1; 9 junctional bases match TRBD2. The receptor was isolated from a man in his sixties with colorectal cancer. The CDR3 region has the sequence CASSYSPAGGVEQFF. At the DNA level, the sequence is TGTGCCAGCAGTTACTCGCCCGCGGGGGGGGTTGAGCAGTTCTTC.